The next 25 T cell receptor beta chains were all read from a single sample in a study of pediatric ulcerative colitis. Using immunoSEQ multiplex PCR, the repertoire was profiled, and TCRdb retains in-frame clones only, with some absent. This sample has about 60,000 clones; 87% occur once, and the top ten carry about 1.5%. Sample: blood. The receptors shown here come from a boy aged 10-17 years who was a control in a study of pediatric ulcerative colitis.

The V and J genes are TRBV11-2 and TRBJ1-1; D gene unclear. Germline lookup yields CDR1 SGHAT and CDR2 FQNNGV. The CDR3 sequence is 17 residues long. V shed 4 bases and J shed 0 bases, with 18 bases lying between them. The CDR3 here is CASSSTPFLGMNTEAFF. CDR3 coding DNA: TGTGCCAGCAGCTCCACGCCCTTTTTGGGAATGAACACTGAAGCTTTCTTT.

This chain uses TRBV28 with TRBJ2-7; 11 bases fit TRBD1. V was clipped by 7 bases and J by 2 bases; unmatched bases: 4. CDR3 length: 14 amino acids. Per the germline V gene, CDR1 is MDHEN and CDR2 is SYDVKM. The CDR3 reads CASTPGQGAYEQYF. Here the CDR3 DNA reads TGTGCCAGCACCCCGGGACAGGGGGCCTACGAGCAGTACTTC.

This clone was recorded once. The V and J genes are TRBV19 and TRBJ2-7; D is perhaps TRBD1 (5 bases). Trimming took 3 bases from V and 10 from J, leaving 10 bases between them. Germline V gene lookup returns CDR1 LNHDA and CDR2 SQIVND (reference sequence). CDR3 length equals 11 residues. The chain's CDR3 is CASSIGDRQYF. The DNA for the CDR3 is TGTGCCAGTAGTATCGGAGACAGACAGTACTTC.

The chain joins TRBV5-8 to TRBJ2-7; 9 bases are shared with TRBD1. There are 12 residues in the CDR3. After removal of 4 bases from V and 9 bases from J, the junction contained 5 bases not matched to a gene. The germline gives CDR1 SGHTS, CDR2 YDEGEE. As DNA, the CDR3 is TGTGCCAGCAGCAGGGACAGGGCAGGGCAGTACTTC. It translates to CASSRDRAGQYF.

This chain links TRBV5-1 with TRBJ2-3; D is possibly TRBD2 (6 bases). Germline CDR1 is SGHRS and CDR2 is YFSETQ. The CDR3 extends over 16 amino acids. Trimming pared 0 bases from V and 0 bases from J, leaving 11 bases between. This chain's CDR3 is CASSLAGGTSTDTQYF. The CDR3 DNA reads TGCGCCAGCAGCTTGGCCGGGGGTACTAGCACAGATACGCAGTATTTT.

V usage is TRBV5-1 and J usage is TRBJ1-6; D is ambiguous. V lost 3 bases, J lost 4 bases, and 11 bases lay in between. This CDR3 is 15 amino acids long. Germline V gene sequence: CDR1 SGHRS, CDR2 YFSETQ. The CDR3 nucleotides are TGCGCCAGCAGCTGGCGGACCGAATATAATTCACCCCTCCACTTT. It codes for CASSWRTEYNSPLHF.

This chain connects TRBV5-1 to TRBJ2-7, with TRBD2 matching over 7 bases. V shed 4 bases, J shed 1 base, and the junction held 8 bases outside the gene matches. This CDR3 is built from 15 residues. Per the germline V gene, CDR1 is SGHRS and CDR2 is YFSETQ. The CDR3: CASSLPAGRSYEQYF. DNA of the CDR3: TGCGCCAGCAGCCTCCCAGCGGGGCGATCCTACGAGCAGTACTTC. The full variable domain, with the rest looked up from reference TRBV5-1 and TRBJ2-7, is KAGVTQTPRYLIKTRGQQVTLSCSPISGHRSVSWYQQTPGQGLQFLFEYFSETQRNKGNFPGRFSGRQFSNSRSEMNVSTLELGDSALYLCASSLPAGRSYEQYFGPGTRLTVT.

This clone was seen more than once but under ten times. The chain combines TRBV19 with TRBJ1-1; D gene unclear. Germline values: CDR1 LNHDA, CDR2 SQIVND (reference sequence). Trimming took 5 bases from V and 4 from J, leaving 11 bases between them. The CDR3 spans 13 residues. This CDR3 is CASSPRTGTEAFF. The CDR3 nucleotides are TGTGCCAGTAGTCCCAGGACGGGCACTGAAGCTTTCTTT.

The J gene is TRBJ1-6, the V gene TRBV2; 9 nucleotides agree with TRBD1. Trimming removed 7 bases from V and 9 bases from J; junction bases left unmatched: 13. The CDR3 sequence is 16 residues long. Germline V gene lookup returns CDR1 SNHLY and CDR2 FYNNEI. CDR3 loop: CASKPGTGSLSSPLHF. The CDR3 coding sequence is TGTGCCAGCAAGCCCGGGACAGGGTCGTTAAGTTCACCCCTCCACTTT.

The rearrangement links TRBV7-9 to TRBJ2-6, with a weak D call TRBD1 (5 bases). Germline V gene data show CDR1 as SEHNR and CDR2 as FQNEAQ (reference sequence). This CDR3 spans 15 amino acids. V lost 5 bases, J lost 2 bases, and 10 bases lay in between. The CDR3 sequence: CASSLQGTGANVLTF. The CDR3 DNA reads as TGTGCCAGCAGCCTGCAGGGAACTGGGGCCAACGTCCTGACTTTC.

V and J are TRBV7-8 and TRBJ2-4; 7 positions agree with TRBD1. Germline V lookup: CDR1 SGHVS, CDR2 FQNEAQ. V shed 5 bases and J 13 bases; nucleotides not matched to a gene: 5. This CDR3 contains 11 residues. The CDR3 loop is CASSPGQAQYF. DNA for the CDR3: TGTGCCAGCAGCCCAGGACAGGCACAGTACTTC. Full variable domain (outside the CDR3, taken from reference TRBV7-8 and TRBJ2-4): GAGVSQSPRYKVAKRGQDVALRCDPISGHVSLFWYQQALGQGPEFLTYFQNEAQLDKSGLPSDRFFAERPEGSVSTLKIQRTQQEDSAVYLCASSPGQAQYFGAGTRLSVL.

The rearrangement uses TRBV4-1 and TRBJ2-7; TRBD1 might be the D (6 bases). Germline V gene lookup returns CDR1 MGHRA and CDR2 YSYEKL. This CDR3 comprises 19 residues. Trimming shortened V by 3 bases and J by 0 bases, and 24 bases separated the two germline ends. The CDR3 DNA follows: TGCGCCAGCAGCCACGCAACAGGGAACCATTTCTCGGTCTCCTACGAGCAGTACTTC. It translates to CASSHATGNHFSVSYEQYF.

The gene calls are TRBV7-6 and TRBJ2-3; D is ambiguous. The CDR3 has 13 residues. The V and J ends lost 3 bases and 3 bases respectively, with 7 bases between them. CDR1 SGHVS and CDR2 FNYEAQ come from the germline V gene. The CDR3 nucleotides are TGTGCCAGCAGCTTTAGTAGGACAGATACGCAGTATTTT. Its protein is CASSFSRTDTQYF.

The chain has TRBV19 and TRBJ1-5; D unresolved. Germline CDR1 reads LNHDA; CDR2 reads SQIVND (reference sequence). The germline V and J ends were trimmed by 3 bases and 0 bases, with 9 bases remaining between them. This CDR3 contains 15 residues. The CDR3 sequence: CASSINSFSNQPQHF. CDR3 bases: TGTGCCAGTAGTATCAACAGCTTTAGCAATCAGCCCCAGCATTTT. Based on the CDR3 plus reference TRBV19 and TRBJ1-5, the full variable domain is DGGITQSPKYLFRKEGQNVTLSCEQNLNHDAMYWYRQDPGQGLRLIYYSQIVNDFQKGDIAEGYSVSREKKESFPLTVTSAQKNPTAFYLCASSINSFSNQPQHFGDGTRLSIL.

The rearrangement joins TRBV4-1 to TRBJ1-4; D gene uncertain. This CDR3 has 18 amino acids. Germline V gene sequence: CDR1 MGHRA, CDR2 YSYEKL. The V end was cut by 2 bases, the J end by 7 bases, with 23 bases between. CDR3 nucleotide sequence: TGCGCCAGCAGCCAAAAAGGGAGGGTTGAGGGTCAATTTGAAAAACTGTTTTTT. This translates into CASSQKGRVEGQFEKLFF.

The chain's CDR3 is CASSDPKTGTGFGYTF. The CDR3 DNA is TGTGCCAGCAGTGATCCGAAGACCGGGACAGGGTTTGGCTACACCTTC. The chain links TRBV25-1 to TRBJ1-2; 9 bases map to TRBD1. V was clipped by 3 bases and J by 7 bases; unmatched bases: 12. CDR1 is MGHDK, CDR2 SYGVNS, per germline. CDR3 length: 16 amino acids.

This sequence joins TRBV15 and TRBJ1-2; D ambiguous. CDR1 LNHNV and CDR2 YYDKDF come from the germline V gene (reference sequence). This CDR3 comprises 11 residues. V lost 6 bases, J lost 7 bases, and 9 bases lay in between. The CDR3 nucleotides are TGTGCCACCAGAGCTGCTGCTGGCTACACCTTC. It is translated as CATRAAAGYTF.

In DNA, the CDR3 is TGTGCCAGCAGTGATCCGGGGTACACCTACGAGCAGTACTTC. Its protein product is CASSDPGYTYEQYF. This chain uses TRBV25-1 with TRBJ2-7; TRBD2 might be the D (5 bases). V lost 3 bases and J lost 2, with 11 bases in between. The germline V gene has CDR1 MGHDK and CDR2 SYGVNS. This CDR3 spans 14 amino acids.

This sequence joins TRBV7-3 and TRBJ2-3, with 9 bases aligning to TRBD1. V shed 3 bases and J 1 base; nucleotides not matched to a gene: 5. Germline V lookup: CDR1 SGHTA, CDR2 FQGTGA. The CDR3 is 16 residues long. CDR3 region: CASSFSRTGGTDTQYF. The CDR3, as DNA: TGTGCCAGCAGCTTTAGTCGGACAGGGGGCACAGATACGCAGTATTTT.

This rearrangement joins TRBV11-3 to TRBJ2-3; D perhaps matches TRBD1 (6 bases). Germline CDR1 is SGHNT and CDR2 is YENEEA. The CDR3 contains 15 residues. V gave up 4 bases and J gave up 1 base, with 12 bases separating them. The CDR3 loop is CASSSGQYGTDTQYF. CDR3 sequence (DNA): TGTGCCAGCAGCTCCGGACAGTACGGCACAGATACGCAGTATTTT.

V usage is TRBV19 and J usage is TRBJ2-6; TRBD2 is a possible D gene (7 bases). The CDR3 has 16 residues. Germline loops: CDR1 LNHDA, CDR2 SQIVND (reference sequence). V shed 10 bases and J shed 0 bases, with 16 bases lying between them. The CDR3, as DNA: TGTGCCACCAGGAGGGGGGGCGCCTCTGGGGCCAACGTCCTGACTTTC. As protein: CATRRGGASGANVLTF.

This rearrangement joins TRBV2 to TRBJ1-1, with a possible D match to TRBD1 (5 bases). Germline assignment: CDR1 SNHLY and CDR2 FYNNEI. The V and J ends lost 7 bases and 7 bases respectively, with 16 bases between them. This CDR3 region has 13 residues. The CDR3 spells CASTEVGDDEAFF. The DNA for the CDR3 is TGTGCCAGCACCGAGGTTGGGGACGATGAAGCTTTCTTT.

V is TRBV30 and J is TRBJ1-1; D is undetermined. The CDR3 sequence is 12 residues long. Trimming shortened V by 5 bases and J by 2 bases, and 9 bases separated the two germline ends. The V gene's germline CDR1 is GTSNPN and CDR2 SVGIG (reference sequence). This CDR3 is CAWAGPNTEAFF. For the CDR3, the DNA is TGTGCCTGGGCGGGTCCTAACACTGAAGCTTTCTTT.

The rearrangement links TRBV7-9 to TRBJ2-1, with 9 positions matching TRBD2. This CDR3 is 15 amino acids long. CDR1 is SEHNR, CDR2 FQNEAQ, per germline (reference sequence). The ends lost 5 bases at V and 9 bases at J; junction bases unmatched: 11. The CDR3 loop reads CASSVSGSVPCEQFF. CDR3 nucleotides: TGTGCCAGCAGCGTTAGCGGGAGCGTTCCTTGTGAGCAGTTCTTC.

The rearrangement joins TRBV11-2 to TRBJ2-5; tentatively, D is TRBD2 (5 bases). V was pared by 1 base and J by 5 bases, with 5 bases between. The germline V gene has CDR1 SGHAT and CDR2 FQNNGV. The CDR3 loop spans 12 amino acids. This CDR3 is CASSLGRETQYF. CDR3 bases: TGTGCCAGCAGCTTAGGGAGGGAGACCCAGTACTTC.